Listed below are T cell receptor beta chains from one sample, sequenced in a study of control samples from healthy donors and cancer patients. The data were produced by immunoSEQ multiplex PCR, yet TCRdb's version contains in-frame clones alone and is incomplete. The repertoire holds hundreds of thousands of clones, with more than 80% as singletons. Sequenced material: PBMCs. These receptors were taken from a man aged 40-49 years with head and neck cancer. CDR3s include the opening cysteine and the closing phenylalanine or tryptophan. Fields, in order: V gene, D gene, clone size, J gene, CDR3 DNA, CDR3 protein. D genes are given only for firm matches. Expanded clones are given a class, and other clones once, few, many or no size at all.

>TRBV20-1|-|-|TRBJ2-7
TGCAGTGCTAGTAGGCCGCCATCGTACGAGCAGTACTTC
CSASRPPSYEQYF
>TRBV5-5|-|-|TRBJ1-4
TGTGCCAGCAGCTTGGACAGTCCAACTAATGAAAAACTGTTTTTT
CASSLDSPTNEKLFF
>TRBV6-1|TRBD2|few|TRBJ2-7
TGTGCCAGCAGTGAATGGTTGGCGGGGGGGCCTTACGAGCAGTACTTC
CASSEWLAGGPYEQYF
>TRBV4-2|TRBD1|-|TRBJ1-5
TGTGCCAGCAGCCAAGTGGGGACAGGGAATCAGCCCCAGCATTTT
CASSQVGTGNQPQHF
>TRBV4-2|TRBD2|-|TRBJ2-1
TGTGCCAGCAGCCAAGGGCTAGCGGGGGGGTACAATGAGCAGTTCTTC
CASSQGLAGGYNEQFF
>TRBV4-2|-|-|TRBJ1-4
TGTGCCAGCAGCCAGGCGACCGGAACTAATGAAAAACTGTTTTTT
CASSQATGTNEKLFF
>TRBV6-5|TRBD1|few|TRBJ1-1
TGTGCCAGCCTCAGGGGGGGCACTGAAGCTTTCTTT
CASLRGGTEAFF
>TRBV3-1/TRBV3-2|-|-|TRBJ1-2
TGTGCCAGCAGTCCTGACAGAAACTATGGCTACACCTTC
CASSPDRNYGYTF
>TRBV6-6|TRBD1|-|TRBJ1-2
TGTGCCAGCAGTCAACCGGGACAGGGAGACTACACCTTC
CASSQPGQGDYTF
>TRBV7-2|TRBD2|-|TRBJ2-1
TGTGCCAGCAGCCCGGAGAGCGGGGTGACCTACAATGAGCAGTTCTTC
CASSPESGVTYNEQFF
>TRBV4-3|-|-|TRBJ2-2
TGCGCCAGCTCCGGGGTGACCCTCGGTGGTACCGGGGAGCTGTTTTTT
CASSGVTLGGTGELFF
>TRBV5-1|-|-|TRBJ2-7
TGCGCCAGCAGCTCTAAGACAGGTACCTACGAGCAGTACTTC
CASSSKTGTYEQYF
>TRBV10-3|-|-|TRBJ2-3
TGTGCCATCAGTGGGACCCTCAAGGCCCACACAGATACGCAGTATTTT
CAISGTLKAHTDTQYF
>TRBV24-1|TRBD1|-|TRBJ2-7
TGTGCCACCAGTGGGACAGGGGGCCTCTACGAGCAGTACTTC
CATSGTGGLYEQYF
>TRBV20-1|-|-|TRBJ2-7
TGCAGTGCTAGGGAGTCCTACGAGCAGTACTTC
CSARESYEQYF
>TRBV5-1|-|-|TRBJ2-2
TGCGCCAGCAGCCCCGACGGACACAGAAACACCGGGGAGCTGTTTTTT
CASSPDGHRNTGELFF
>TRBV27|-|-|TRBJ2-7
TGTGCCAGCAGTTTATCCGGCCGGGGAAACTACGAGCAGTACTTC
CASSLSGRGNYEQYF
>TRBV5-1|TRBD1|-|TRBJ2-5
TGCGCCAGCAGCTTGCACCGACAGGGGAAAGAGACCCAGTACTTC
CASSLHRQGKETQYF
>TRBV5-6|-|-|TRBJ1-6
TGTGCCAGCAGCTTGTCTCGTGTGGATTCACCCCTCCACTTT
CASSLSRVDSPLHF
>TRBV18|TRBD1|-|TRBJ2-7
TGTGCCAGCTCACCAGGACAGGGGGGGACCTACGAGCAGTACTTC
CASSPGQGGTYEQYF
>TRBV7-8|-|-|TRBJ2-7
TGTGCCAGCAGCGCTATCCACGAGCAGTACTTC
CASSAIHEQYF
>TRBV2|TRBD2|-|TRBJ2-3
TGTGCCAGCAATGGCGGGAGACGAGATACGCAGTATTTT
CASNGGRRDTQYF
>TRBV28|TRBD1|-|TRBJ1-2
TGTGCCAGCAGTTTATTAGTGGCGGGACAGGGAACCATTAACTATGGCTACACCTTC
CASSLLVAGQGTINYGYTF
>TRBV7-3|TRBD2|-|TRBJ2-7
TGTGCCAGCAGCTTGGGGACTAGCGGGGACTACGAGCAGTACTTC
CASSLGTSGDYEQYF
>TRBV18|-|-|TRBJ1-1
TGTGCCAGCTCACCGGGTGGATCTAACACTGAAGCTTTCTTT
CASSPGGSNTEAFF
>TRBV7-9|TRBD2|-|TRBJ2-5
TGTGCCAGCAGCTTAGACAAGCGGGGGGGCCGGGAGACCCAGTACTTC
CASSLDKRGGRETQYF
>TRBV4-3|TRBD1|-|TRBJ1-1
TGCGCCAGCAGCCAAGACCGAACAACAGGGGGCACTGAAGCTTTCTTT
CASSQDRTTGGTEAFF
>TRBV7-6|TRBD1|-|TRBJ1-6
TGTGCCAGCAGCTTAGATGGGACAGCAAGCGGCTCACCCCTCCACTTT
CASSLDGTASGSPLHF
>TRBV4-2|-|-|TRBJ1-4
TGTGCCAGCAGCCAAGAACGGCAGGTGTGGGAAAAACTGTTTTTT
CASSQERQVWEKLFF
>TRBV3-1/TRBV3-2|-|-|TRBJ2-2
TGTGCCAGCAGCCAAGATCTTCGGGCGACCGGGGAGCTGTTTTTT
CASSQDLRATGELFF
>TRBV11-1|-|-|TRBJ2-1
TGTGCCAGCAGCTTTTATAGAGAAGGAGACAATGAGCAGTTCTTC
CASSFYREGDNEQFF
>TRBV15|TRBD1|-|TRBJ2-1
TGTGCCACCAGCAGAGCTGGGCAGGGGGCAAATGAGCAGTTCTTC
CATSRAGQGANEQFF
>TRBV9|-|-|TRBJ2-5
TGTGCCAGCAGCGTAGCTCCCCGGGAGACCCAGTACTTC
CASSVAPRETQYF
>TRBV9|-|-|TRBJ2-1
TGTGCCAGCAGCGTAGGGGACAATGAGCAGTTCTTC
CASSVGDNEQFF
>TRBV19|-|once|TRBJ2-4
TGTGCCAGTAGTAATGGGGACATTCAGTACTTC
CASSNGDIQYF
>TRBV29-1|-|few|TRBJ1-1
TGCAGCGTTGGACGGGAGGGTTCCGGCACTGAAGCTTTCTTT
CSVGREGSGTEAFF
>TRBV9|-|-|TRBJ2-6
TGTGCCAGCAGCGTAGTACCCCGATCACAATCTGCTGGGGCCAACGTCCTGACTTTC
CASSVVPRSQSAGANVLTF
>TRBV27|-|-|TRBJ1-2
TGTGCCAGCAGTTTAAACGTGGGGAACTATGGCTACACCTTC
CASSLNVGNYGYTF
>TRBV6-5|-|-|TRBJ1-1
TGTGCCAGCCGATCCCAAGCGCCTACTGAAGCTTTCTTT
CASRSQAPTEAFF
>TRBV6-5|-|-|TRBJ2-1
TGTGCCAGCAGAGCCGGGACTGCCACCCCCAATGAGCAGTTCTTC
CASRAGTATPNEQFF
>TRBV12-3/TRBV12-4|-|-|TRBJ1-4
TGTGCCAGCAGGAGGGGTTTTCTTGAAAAACTGTTTTTT
CASRRGFLEKLFF
>TRBV27|TRBD2|-|TRBJ2-1
TGTGCCAGCAGTTCGGGACTAGCGGGAGGGGATGAGCAGTTCTTC
CASSSGLAGGDEQFF
>TRBV13|-|-|TRBJ2-7
TGTGCCAGCAGCTTAGGCTACGAGCAGTACTTC
CASSLGYEQYF
>TRBV6-5|-|-|TRBJ2-3
TGTGCCAGCAGCACTGGGGATTCGGGTACGCAGTATTTT
CASSTGDSGTQYF
>TRBV7-2|-|-|TRBJ2-1
TGTGCCAGCAGCTTAGCGACGTATGAGCAGTTCTTC
CASSLATYEQFF
>TRBV11-3|-|-|TRBJ1-1
TGTGCCAGCAGCTTAGAAGGCGGGAAGGAAGCTTTCTTT
CASSLEGGKEAFF
>TRBV19|-|-|TRBJ1-5
TGTGCCGGCGGGGGGAGCAATCAGCCCCAGCATTTT
CAGGGSNQPQHF
>TRBV5-1|TRBD2|-|TRBJ2-7
TGCGCCAGCAGCTTCGGACTAGCGGGAATTGAAACCCACGAGCAGTACTTC
CASSFGLAGIETHEQYF
>TRBV5-1|-|-|TRBJ2-2
TGCGCCAGCAGCTTGCCCCCAGGGCGGGAAAAATGGGACACCGGGGAGCTGTTTTTT
CASSLPPGREKWDTGELFF